This is a list of T cell receptor beta chains from one sample in a study of human T cells and chemical hapten exposure. From the RACE reads, TCRdb called clonotypes with MiXCR, one entry per CDR3 protein. Altogether roughly 120,000 distinct CDR3 sequences are present, 9.5% to 13% being singletons, with the ten largest covering around 1.4%. The sequences come from whole blood, collected in connection with sensitization to the hapten diphenylcyclopropenone (DPC). The receptor set was obtained from a woman aged 45-59 years with alopecia areata. Some clones in this sample may be carry-over from other donors' samples. CDR3s include the opening cysteine and the closing phenylalanine or tryptophan. The D gene is left open where the match is weak. A row's size may be missing; if present it is once, few, many or a size class.

TRBJ2-7 NA TRBV27 NA CASSLTRGGSSYEQYF TGTGCCAGCAGTTTAACCAGGGGGGGGTCCTCCTACGAGCAGTACTTC
TRBJ2-2 NA TRBV20-1 TRBD1 CSARPRTGRSTGELFF TGCAGTGCTCGACCAAGGACAGGGAGGTCGACCGGGGAGCTGTTTTTT
TRBJ2-7 NA TRBV28 NA CASTVGQYEQYF TGTGCCAGCACCGTAGGGCAGTACGAGCAGTACTTC
TRBJ1-6 many TRBV7-9 NA CASSQGLRSPLHF TGTGCCAGCAGCCAAGGACTACGTTCACCCCTCCACTTT
TRBJ2-1 NA TRBV19 TRBD1 CASSTGQGAGQFF TGTGCCAGTAGCACAGGACAGGGGGCGGGGCAGTTCTTC
TRBJ1-5 NA TRBV7-8 NA CASSLGGRTLNQPQHF TGTGCCAGCAGCTTAGGAGGACGGACCCTAAATCAGCCCCAGCATTTT
TRBJ2-1 NA TRBV7-2 TRBD2 CASSSEGLAGSEQFF TGTGCCAGCAGCTCGGAGGGACTAGCGGGAAGTGAGCAGTTCTTC
TRBJ2-1 few TRBV11-3 TRBD1 CASSPDRANYNEQFF TGTGCCAGCAGCCCTGACAGGGCGAATTACAATGAGCAGTTCTTC
TRBJ2-7 NA TRBV11-2 TRBD1 CASSHGQAYEQYF TGTGCCAGCAGCCACGGACAGGCCTACGAGCAGTACTTC
TRBJ1-2 many TRBV29-1 NA CSVEDQGHGYTF TGCAGCGTTGAAGATCAGGGCCATGGCTACACCTTC
TRBJ2-3 few TRBV4-2 NA CASSRGLNTDTQYF TGTGCCAGCAGCCGGGGACTCAACACAGATACGCAGTATTTT
TRBJ2-7 NA TRBV11-2 NA CASSQPVGRLSYEQYF TGTGCCAGCAGCCAACCGGTAGGAAGACTCTCCTACGAGCAGTACTTC
TRBJ2-7 many TRBV11-2 NA CASSLLRLDSYEQYF TGTGCCAGCAGCTTACTTAGACTGGACTCCTACGAGCAGTACTTC
TRBJ2-3 NA TRBV11-2 NA CASSLIGGDTDTQYF TGTGCCAGCAGCTTAATCGGCGGGGACACAGATACGCAGTATTTT
TRBJ2-7 NA TRBV28 NA CASSTSGYEQYF TGTGCCAGCAGTACCTCAGGCTACGAGCAGTACTTC
TRBJ1-1 many TRBV10-2 NA CASTIGGVGSEAFF TGCGCCAGTACCATTGGCGGGGTAGGTTCTGAAGCTTTCTTT
TRBJ2-1 few TRBV14 NA CASSPLSGAAAYNEQFF TGTGCCAGCAGCCCGCTTTCGGGGGCGGCCGCCTACAATGAGCAGTTCTTC
TRBJ2-1 NA TRBV3-1 TRBD2 CASSPSGTRDNEQFF TGTGCCAGCAGCCCATCCGGGACTAGAGACAATGAGCAGTTCTTC
TRBJ1-6 many TRBV6-5 NA CATGGSPLHF TGTGCCACGGGGGGTTCACCCCTCCACTTT
TRBJ1-4 many TRBV7-9 TRBD1 CASSPGTEIEKLFF TGTGCCAGCAGCCCCGGGACAGAGATTGAAAAACTGTTTTTT
TRBJ1-5 few TRBV3-1 TRBD1 CASSPQAGGEQPQHF TGTGCCAGCAGCCCGCAAGCAGGGGGGGAACAGCCCCAGCATTTT
TRBJ2-5 NA TRBV7-2 NA CASSSTTGRETQYF TGTGCCAGCAGTTCGACGACAGGACGAGAGACCCAGTACTTC
TRBJ2-2 many TRBV3-1 NA CASSRTGPWGLNTGELFF TGTGCCAGCAGCCGCACAGGGCCCTGGGGATTAAACACCGGGGAGCTGTTTTTT
TRBJ2-3 few TRBV6-6 NA CASSVGGGPGTDTQYF TGTGCCAGCAGCGTTGGGGGGGGGCCTGGCACAGATACGCAGTATTTT
TRBJ2-7 NA TRBV29-1 TRBD2 CSVRTSGGYEQYF TGCAGCGTGAGGACTAGCGGGGGCTACGAGCAGTACTTC
TRBJ2-3 few TRBV6-5 NA CATKEADTQYF TGTGCCACTAAGGAGGCAGATACGCAGTATTTT
TRBJ2-3 few TRBV5-4 TRBD2 CASSLAAGVVTDTQYF TGTGCCAGCAGCTTGGCGGCGGGAGTCGTTACAGATACGCAGTATTTT
TRBJ2-5 NA TRBV27 TRBD2 CASSSGVQQYF TGTGCCAGCAGTAGCGGGGTACAGCAGTACTTC
TRBJ1-1 NA TRBV27 TRBD1 CASNHDRGPEAFF TGTGCCAGCAACCATGACAGGGGTCCTGAAGCTTTCTTT
TRBJ2-6 few TRBV6-2/TRBV6-3 NA CASSQGHSGANVLTF TGTGCCAGCAGTCAGGGACACTCGGGGGCCAACGTCCTGACTTTC